One T cell receptor beta chain is described in this entry. Time point defined: baseline, week 1 (first vaccination visit). Treatment specified: pre-vaccination baseline after standard-of-care therapy. TCRdb's table, derived via immunoSEQ multiplex PCR, lists solely in-frame clones and lacks some. The sample carries under 65,000 clones, more than 60% recorded once. The V gene's germline CDR1 is SGHTA and CDR2 FQGNSA. V shed 1 base and J shed 4 bases, with 7 bases lying between them. This CDR3 has 13 amino acids. The data are from a study of a mutant IDH1 vaccine in newly diagnosed glioma. The V gene is TRBV7-2, the J gene TRBJ1-2; D uncertain. Here the sequenced sample was PBMCs, taken from a glioma patient treated with radiotherapy, temozolomide or both. The receptor was isolated from a woman between 40 and 55 years old with glioma. CDR3 DNA sequence: TGTGCCAGCAGCTTAGATTACAGCTATGGCTACACCTTC. Its translation: CASSLDYSYGYTF.